The clone carrying this T cell receptor (beta chain) was seen many times. Preparation of the TCRbeta library was carried out with unique molecular identifiers. A single record per CDR3 protein comes from TCRdb applying MiXCR to the PCR reads. This table holds some 240,000 distinct CDR3 sequences, about 8.8% found once. With 1 base removed from V and 5 bases from J, the gap between germline ends came to 11 bases. Germline loops: CDR1 SEHNR, CDR2 FQNEAQ (reference sequence). This CDR3 is 14 amino acids long. This entry is derived from a study of T-cell reconstitution after alpha-beta-depleted transplantation in children.

This material consisted of PBMCs from the stem cell graft donor, taken from the stem cell graft. This chain connects TRBV7-9 to TRBJ1-1, with a possible D match to TRBD1 (5 bases). The TCR was taken from a human donor who donated a stem cell graft to a child with SCID. CDR3 bases: TGTGCCAGCAGCTTAGGGGGGGAACTAACTGAAGCTTTCTTT. It specifies CASSLGGELTEAFF.